These 18 T cell receptor beta chains share one sample of origin, sequenced in a study of blood T cell repertoires in COVID-19. Clones were read by immunoSEQ multiplex PCR, and TCRdb kept only the in-frame ones, dropping some. The repertoire has around 130,000 clones, roughly 81% of them found once; the top ten carry roughly 13%. Sequences were obtained from peripheral blood. These receptors all stem from a human donor in a cohort sampled during active COVID-19.

This clone was seen more than once but under ten times. The rearrangement joins TRBV14 to TRBJ2-3; 9 bases fit TRBD2. The CDR3 is 19 residues long. The V gene end was trimmed by 0 bases and the J gene end by 6 bases; junction bases not matched to a gene: 16. Germline-derived CDR1 and CDR2 are SGHDN and FVKESK. The CDR3 coding sequence is TGTGCCAGCAGCCAAGATCGAAGCGGGGGGTACAATTCCCCGGATACGCAGTATTTT. This gives the protein CASSQDRSGGYNSPDTQYF. The full variable domain, its missing parts supplied by reference TRBV14 and TRBJ2-3, is EAGVTQFPSHSVIEKGQTVTLRCDPISGHDNLYWYRRVMGKEIKFLLHFVKESKQDESGMPNNRFLAERTGGTYSTLKVQPAELEDSGVYFCASSQDRSGGYNSPDTQYFGPGTRLTVL.

The CDR3 DNA is TGTGCCAGCAGTTTAGGGCTAGCCTGCGAGCAGTACTTC. Protein sequence: CASSLGLACEQYF. This sequence joins TRBV12-3 or TRBV12-4 and TRBJ2-7, with D perhaps TRBD2 (5 bases). This CDR3 is 13 amino acids long. Trimming removed 1 base from V and 6 bases from J, with 10 bases in between.

This clone showed up just a few times. This chain links TRBV19 with TRBJ2-7, with a tentative D call TRBD1 (6 bases). V lost 5 bases and J 4 bases, leaving 12 bases between the germline ends. In germline, CDR1 is LNHDA, CDR2 SQIVND (reference sequence). The CDR3 has 13 amino acids. In DNA form, the CDR3 reads TGTGCCAGTAGTGGTCTACAGGGATACGAGCAGTACTTC. Translated, it gives CASSGLQGYEQYF.

This clone is medium-sized by share. The chain carries TRBV7-3 and TRBJ2-1; TRBD2 aligns across 12 bases. The V gene's germline CDR1 is SGHTA and CDR2 FQGTGA. The CDR3 loop spans 18 amino acids. Losses at the gene ends were 2 bases for V and 4 bases for J; bases not matched to a gene: 9. CDR3: CASSLGPRLAGEYNEQFF. The CDR3 DNA reads as TGTGCCAGCAGCTTAGGACCGAGACTAGCGGGGGAGTACAATGAGCAGTTCTTC. Using reference TRBV7-3 and TRBJ2-1 for the parts outside the CDR3, the full variable domain is GAGVSQTPSNKVTEKGKYVELRCDPISGHTALYWYRQSLGQGPEFLIYFQGTGAADDSGLPNDRFFAVRPEGSVSTLKIQRTERGDSAVYLCASSLGPRLAGEYNEQFFGPGTRLTVL.

V usage is TRBV5-1 and J usage is TRBJ2-3, with TRBD1 identical over 8 bases. CDR1 is SGHRS, CDR2 YFSETQ, per germline. V was pared by 4 bases and J by 5 bases, with 9 bases of the junction left unmatched. The CDR3 sequence is 15 residues long. CDR3 DNA sequence: TGCGCCAGCAGCCCAGGACAGGGACGAGGAGATACGCAGTATTTT. As protein: CASSPGQGRGDTQYF.

J is TRBJ2-1 and V is TRBV27; D unclear. Trimming took off 1 base at V and 6 bases at J, with 13 bases between the two ends. This CDR3 region has 15 residues. Germline assignment: CDR1 MNHEY and CDR2 SMNVEV (reference sequence). CDR3 nucleotides: TGTGCCAGCAGTTTATTGTCTAGGTTGGGCAATGAGCAGTTCTTC. Amino acids: CASSLLSRLGNEQFF.

The chain employs TRBV5-6 and TRBJ2-5; the D gene is possibly TRBD1 (5 bases). The CDR3 sequence is 14 residues long. Germline lookup yields CDR1 SGHDT and CDR2 YYEEEE. Between the trimmed V and J ends, which lost 1 base and 1 base, there was a span of 8 bases. The CDR3 sequence is CASSLLGVQETQYF. DNA for the CDR3: TGTGCCAGCAGCTTGTTAGGGGTCCAAGAGACCCAGTACTTC.

This chain links TRBV6-6 with TRBJ1-2, with D possibly being TRBD1 (6 bases). Trimming took 6 bases from V and 2 from J, leaving 13 bases between them. The CDR3 runs 14 residues. Per the germline V gene, CDR1 is MNHNY and CDR2 is SVGAGI (reference sequence). The CDR3 region is CASRGGGANYGYTF. The CDR3 DNA reads TGTGCCAGCAGGGGAGGGGGGGCGAACTATGGCTACACCTTC.

This chain uses TRBV9 with TRBJ2-1; 7 positions agree with TRBD2. Germline trimming cut 4 bases from V and 2 bases from J; bases unmatched to any gene: 6. The CDR3 has 15 amino acids. Germline V gives CDR1 SGDLS, CDR2 YYNGEE. In nucleotides, the CDR3 is TGTGCCAGCAGCACCCGACTAGCAGCCTACAATGAGCAGTTCTTC. It codes for CASSTRLAAYNEQFF.

This rearrangement joins TRBV6-1 to TRBJ1-2; D may be TRBD1 (5 bases). The CDR3 is 16 amino acids. V lost 0 bases to trimming and J lost 6 bases, with 17 bases between them. The germline V gene encodes CDR1 MNHNS and CDR2 SASEGT. The CDR3 sequence is CASSEALLSAGHGYTF. The CDR3 DNA reads as TGTGCCAGCAGTGAAGCGCTTTTGTCCGCGGGACATGGCTACACCTTC.

This chain connects TRBV5-4 to TRBJ1-1, with TRBD1 matching 7 bases. The junction had 2 bases not matched to a gene; V was cut back by 0 bases and J by 3 bases. The germline CDR1 and CDR2 sequences are SGHNT and YYREEE (reference sequence). The CDR3 covers 14 residues. The CDR3 DNA is TGTGCCAGCAGCTTGGTTGGGACAGACACTGAAGCTTTCTTT. This encodes CASSLVGTDTEAFF.

Only a few counts were recorded for this clone. The chain employs TRBV7-3 and TRBJ2-7; 7 bases align to TRBD1. Germline CDR1 is SGHTA and CDR2 is FQGTGA. This CDR3 contains 14 residues. Trimming cost V 5 bases and J 2 bases; bases outside gene matches: 6. CDR3 nucleotides: TGTGCCAGCAGCACGGGGACAGAACCCTACGAGCAGTACTTC. This sequence encodes CASSTGTEPYEQYF.

V usage is TRBV29-1 and J usage is TRBJ2-7, with 15 bases that match TRBD2. V shed 4 bases and J 3 bases; nucleotides not matched to a gene: 4. This CDR3 has 15 residues. Germline V lookup: CDR1 SQVTM, CDR2 ANQGSEA. CDR3: CSVGTSGGAIYEQYF. For the CDR3, the DNA is TGCAGCGTTGGGACTAGCGGGGGGGCCATCTACGAGCAGTACTTC.

The V and J genes are TRBV19 and TRBJ1-5, with TRBD1 matching over 9 bases. The CDR3 totals 17 residues. Germline CDR1 is LNHDA and CDR2 is SQIVND (reference sequence). V was clipped by 5 bases and J by 1 base; unmatched bases: 9. The CDR3 coding sequence is TGTGCCAGTAGTTCTCGGACAGGGGCCCTAAGCAATCAGCCCCAGCATTTT. It encodes CASSSRTGALSNQPQHF.

The chain links TRBV28 to TRBJ2-6, with D perhaps TRBD1 (5 bases). Between the trimmed V and J ends, which lost 7 bases and 4 bases, there was a span of 14 bases. This CDR3 contains 15 residues. The V gene's germline CDR1 is MDHEN and CDR2 SYDVKM. The chain's CDR3 is CASNGAALGANVLTF. Written as DNA, the CDR3 is TGTGCCAGCAATGGGGCCGCTCTCGGGGCCAACGTCCTGACTTTC.

V is TRBV7-6 and J is TRBJ2-7, with 8 nucleotides matching TRBD1. V was pared by 6 bases and J by 6 bases, with 4 bases of the junction left unmatched. The V gene's germline CDR1 is SGHVS and CDR2 FNYEAQ. The CDR3 is 12 residues long. For the CDR3, the DNA is TGTGCCAGCAGGCCTACAGGGGGCGAGCAGTACTTC. It translates to CASRPTGGEQYF.

The chain joins TRBV6-5 to TRBJ2-1; TRBD1 agrees at 7 bases. Germline V CDR1 and CDR2: MNHEY, SVGAGI. CDR3 length: 14 amino acids. The V gene end was trimmed by 6 bases and the J gene end by 16 bases; junction bases not matched to a gene: 18. The chain's CDR3 is CASRLSRQGLREFF. DNA for the CDR3: TGTGCCAGCAGACTCAGCAGACAGGGATTGAGGGAATTCTTC.

In its sample, this clone was seen a few times. The genes are TRBV3-1 (or the pseudogene TRBV3-2) and TRBJ1-1, with TRBD1 as a possible D gene (5 bases). The CDR3 loop spans 15 amino acids. Trimming shortened V by 5 bases and J by 5 bases, and 18 bases separated the two germline ends. Germline V CDR1 and CDR2: LGHDT, YNNKEL (reference sequence). This chain's CDR3 is CASSSRGAKRTEAFF. The CDR3 DNA reads TGTGCCAGCAGCTCCCGCGGGGCCAAGAGGACTGAAGCTTTCTTT.